A few counts support the clone carrying this T cell receptor (beta chain). Amplification used 60 Vbeta primers and 13 Jbeta primers. The data were produced by immunoSEQ multiplex PCR, yet TCRdb's version contains in-frame clones alone and is incomplete. In the table there are 140,000 to 150,000 clones, around a tenth of which are singletons. CDR3 length equals 15 residues. The germline V and J ends were trimmed by 1 base and 4 bases, with 10 bases remaining between them. Germline V gives CDR1 LNHDA, CDR2 SQIVND (reference sequence). The data were obtained in a study of cytomegalovirus exposure and HLA in healthy donors.

This receptor was obtained from a man aged 50 to 59 in good health and CMV-seronegative. The sequencing input was PBMCs. The V call is TRBV19, the J call TRBJ1-4, with a possible D match to TRBD1 (6 bases). The CDR3 loop reads CASSIVTGFNEKLFF. In DNA, the CDR3 is TGTGCCAGTAGTATAGTGACAGGATTTAATGAAAAACTGTTTTTT.